Each of the 14 T cell receptor beta chains below was sequenced from the same sample in a study of technical replicates of blood from a few donors. Data came from immunoSEQ multiplex PCR; TCRdb stores just in-frame clones and leaves some out. Of around 72,000 clones detected, 90% to 95% appear once; the ten largest clones hold 0.3% to 0.4%. Material for sequencing was T cells isolated from PBMCs. The receptors shown here come from a human donor in good health. Some clones in this sample may be carry-over from other donors' samples.

CDR3 nucleotide sequence: TGTGCCAGCAGTTACTTGGGGAGGGCTGAAGCTTTCTTT. It encodes CASSYLGRAEAFF. The chain links TRBV6-5 to TRBJ1-1; D remains ambiguous. The CDR3 consists of 13 residues. Germline-derived CDR1 and CDR2 are MNHEY and SVGAGI. The V end lost 1 base, the J end lost 6 bases, and 9 bases lay between the germline ends.

The chain recombines TRBV5-5 with TRBJ2-5; 9 positions match TRBD1. The CDR3 is 14 residues long. Trimming at V came to 4 bases and at J to 3 bases, leaving 4 bases not matched to a gene. Per the germline V gene, CDR1 is SGHKS and CDR2 is YYEKEE (reference sequence). CDR3 region: CASSLGTGKETQYF. CDR3 coding DNA: TGTGCCAGCAGCCTTGGGACAGGGAAAGAGACCCAGTACTTC.

V and J are TRBV11-3 and TRBJ2-1, with TRBD1 identical over 8 bases. The J segment lost 5 bases and the V segment lost 2 bases, leaving 14 bases of the junction unmatched. CDR1 SGHNT and CDR2 YENEEA come from the germline V gene. This CDR3 spans 18 amino acids. CDR3 sequence (DNA): TGTGCCAGCAGCTTACTTTCAGGTCGGCAGGGACAGGACAATGAGCAGTTCTTC. Amino acid sequence: CASSLLSGRQGQDNEQFF.

This clone was found once. V is TRBV19 and J is TRBJ1-5; 7 nucleotides match TRBD1. The CDR3 consists of 17 residues. Germline CDR1 and CDR2: LNHDA and SQIVND (reference sequence). Unmatched junction bases numbered 17, after V lost 7 bases and J lost 5 bases. The CDR3 DNA sequence: TGTGCCAGTAACCCCCCATTTCGGGACAGAGGGGATCAGCCCCAGCATTTT. This codes for CASNPPFRDRGDQPQHF.

The chain has TRBV5-1 and TRBJ2-7; 8 nucleotides align to TRBD1. CDR3 length: 14 residues. CDR1 is SGHRS and CDR2 is YFSETQ in the germline V gene. V was clipped by 7 bases and J by 2 bases; unmatched bases: 8. CDR3 in DNA: TGCGCCAGCCGCCCTCGGGACAGGACCTACGAGCAGTACTTC. Amino acid sequence: CASRPRDRTYEQYF. Together with reference TRBV5-1 and TRBJ2-7, the CDR3 gives the full variable domain: KAGVTQTPRYLIKTRGQQVTLSCSPISGHRSVSWYQQTPGQGLQFLFEYFSETQRNKGNFPGRFSGRQFSNSRSEMNVSTLELGDSALYLCASRPRDRTYEQYFGPGTRLTVT.

The CDR3 DNA is TGTGCCAGCAGCTTAGCCCTGGACAGAGAAGCTTTCTTT. Its protein product is CASSLALDREAFF. The chain links TRBV13 to TRBJ1-1; perhaps TRBD1 as D (6 bases). The germline V gene encodes CDR1 PRHDT and CDR2 FYEKMQ (reference sequence). The CDR3 sequence is 13 residues long. The germline V and J ends were trimmed by 1 base and 8 bases, with 11 bases remaining between them.

J is TRBJ1-3 and V is TRBV4-2, with D maybe TRBD1 (6 bases). Germline V gene sequence: CDR1 LGHNA, CDR2 YNFKEQ. Between the trimmed V and J ends, which lost 5 bases and 4 bases, there was a span of 18 bases. The length of the CDR3 is 16 residues. The CDR3 spells CASSERDVGAGNTIYF. The CDR3 DNA follows: TGTGCCAGCAGCGAACGCGACGTGGGGGCAGGAAACACCATATATTTT.

This chain joins TRBV5-6 and TRBJ1-1; D unclear. Trimming cost V 0 bases and J 5 bases, with 5 bases left between them. Germline lookup yields CDR1 SGHDT and CDR2 YYEEEE. CDR3 length equals 12 residues. The chain's CDR3 is CASSLVSTEAFF. In nucleotides, the CDR3 is TGTGCCAGCAGCTTGGTTAGTACTGAAGCTTTCTTT.

This chain joins TRBV25-1 and TRBJ1-1; TRBD1 aligns across 7 bases. There are 15 residues in the CDR3. The germline V gene has CDR1 MGHDK and CDR2 SYGVNS. The V segment lost 6 bases and the J segment 6 bases; nucleotides outside the gene matches: 13. The chain's CDR3 is CASSSPGTAISEAFF. In DNA form, the CDR3 reads TGTGCCAGCAGCTCCCCCGGGACAGCAATATCTGAAGCTTTCTTT.

The genes are TRBV20-1 and TRBJ1-5, with 8 bases fitting TRBD1. The CDR3 has 11 amino acids. With 4 bases clipped from V and 7 bases from J, the junction kept 0 bases outside the gene matches. Germline lookup yields CDR1 DFQATT and CDR2 SNEGSKA (reference sequence). DNA for the CDR3: TGCAGTGCTACAGGGGGCCAGCCCCAGCATTTT. It yields the protein CSATGGQPQHF.

V usage is TRBV7-9 and J usage is TRBJ2-4; D is unresolved. The germline V and J ends were trimmed by 3 bases and 5 bases, with 2 bases remaining between them. The CDR3 length is 11 residues. Germline V gene sequence: CDR1 SEHNR, CDR2 FQNEAQ (reference sequence). CDR3: CASSFENIQYF. CDR3 in DNA: TGTGCCAGCAGCTTCGAAAACATTCAGTACTTC.

This clone appeared once. CDR3 residues: CASSRGERNGYTF. The CDR3 nucleotides are TGTGCCAGCAGCAGGGGAGAGCGGAATGGCTACACCTTC. The genes are TRBV27 and TRBJ1-2, with a weak D call TRBD1 (6 bases). This CDR3 has 13 amino acids. Germline-derived CDR1 and CDR2 are MNHEY and SMNVEV (reference sequence). Trimming left V 6 bases short and J 6 bases short, with 14 bases between.

The chain links TRBV28 to TRBJ2-7; D perhaps matches TRBD1 (7 bases). Germline-derived CDR1 and CDR2 are MDHEN and SYDVKM. Trimming took off 7 bases at V and 0 bases at J, with 13 bases between the two ends. The length of the CDR3 is 14 residues. The CDR3 DNA sequence: TGTGCCAGCACCGATCAGGGGGGCTCCTACGAGCAGTACTTC. This translates into CASTDQGGSYEQYF. Full variable domain (outside the CDR3, taken from reference TRBV28 and TRBJ2-7): DVKVTQSSRYLVKRTGEKVFLECVQDMDHENMFWYRQDPGLGLRLIYFSYDVKMKEKGDIPEGYSVSREKKERFSLILESASTNQTSMYLCASTDQGGSYEQYFGPGTRLTVT.

The rearrangement joins TRBV4-2 to TRBJ2-3; TRBD2 agrees at 13 bases. With 4 bases clipped from V and 0 bases from J, the junction kept 10 bases outside the gene matches. Germline lookup yields CDR1 LGHNA and CDR2 YNFKEQ. CDR3 size: 19 residues. CDR3 sequence (DNA): TGTGCCAGCAGCCGAGTCCCGGGACTAGCGGGGACTAGCACAGATACGCAGTATTTT. Residues: CASSRVPGLAGTSTDTQYF.